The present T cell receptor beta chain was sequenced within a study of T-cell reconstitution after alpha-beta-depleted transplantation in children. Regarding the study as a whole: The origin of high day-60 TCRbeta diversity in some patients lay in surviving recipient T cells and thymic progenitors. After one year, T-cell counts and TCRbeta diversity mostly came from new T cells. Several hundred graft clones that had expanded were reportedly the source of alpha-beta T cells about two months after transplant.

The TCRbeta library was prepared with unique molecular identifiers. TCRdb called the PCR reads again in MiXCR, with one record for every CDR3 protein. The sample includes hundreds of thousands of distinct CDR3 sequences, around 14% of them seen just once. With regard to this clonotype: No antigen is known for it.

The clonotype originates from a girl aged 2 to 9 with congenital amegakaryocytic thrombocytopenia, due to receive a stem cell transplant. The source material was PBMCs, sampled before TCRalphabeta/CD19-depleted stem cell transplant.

In DNA form, the CDR3 reads TGCAGTGCTAGGAATCCAGTGGGAGCTTTCTTT. It specifies CSARNPVGAFF. This chain links TRBV20-1 with TRBJ1-1; D remains unclear. CDR1 DFQATT and CDR2 SNEGSKA come from the germline V gene (reference sequence). The CDR3 is 11 amino acids. V was pared by 3 bases and J by 10 bases, with 12 bases between.